These 15 T cell receptor beta chains share one sample of origin, sequenced in a study of T cell changes during pregnancy in multiple sclerosis (dated by TCRdb to the late 2010s). Libraries came from the immunoSEQ multiplex PCR assay. TCRdb took this table from immuneACCESS and kept in-frame rearrangements with V and J called. Such tables lack part of the clones; where checked against another copy, unresolved V genes explain under half of the gap, and the rest is unexplained. In all, the sample holds 78,000 or so clones, and about 90% of those were seen once. The top ten constitute around 3% of the sample. This specimen consisted of peripheral blood, obtained before pregnancy. These receptors were taken from a female donor with multiple sclerosis, enrolled in a pregnancy study.

The chain uses TRBV6-4 and TRBJ2-3, with D possibly being TRBD2 (5 bases). Trimming left V 4 bases short and J 6 bases short, with 11 bases between. Germline V gene lookup returns CDR1 MRHNA and CDR2 SNTAGT. The CDR3 is 13 amino acids. DNA for the CDR3: TGTGCCAGCAGTGTTGAGGGAACCGATACGCAGTATTTT. Translation: CASSVEGTDTQYF.

V usage is TRBV6-5 and J usage is TRBJ2-7; 8 nucleotides line up with TRBD1. V lost 5 bases and J lost 1; bases outside the gene matches: 4. Germline V CDR1 and CDR2: MNHEY, SVGAGI. The CDR3 length is 14 residues. The DNA for the CDR3 is TGTGCCAGCAGTCTGGACAGGGCGTCCTACGAGCAGTACTTC. Protein product: CASSLDRASYEQYF.

The rearrangement uses TRBV2 and TRBJ1-2; 7 bases line up with TRBD1. Trimming removed 5 bases from V and 0 bases from J; junction bases left unmatched: 6. There are 15 residues in the CDR3. Germline V gene lookup returns CDR1 SNHLY and CDR2 FYNNEI. The CDR3 nucleotides read TGTGCCAGCAGTAAAGGGGACAGAACTAACTATGGCTACACCTTC. Translated, it gives CASSKGDRTNYGYTF.

The chain combines TRBV7-3 with TRBJ2-3, with a weak D call TRBD2 (6 bases). The V end lost 2 bases, the J end lost 4 bases, and 10 bases lay between the germline ends. Germline-derived CDR1 and CDR2 are SGHTA and FQGTGA. The CDR3 totals 14 residues. The CDR3 is CASSLVGGADTQYF. The CDR3, as DNA: TGTGCCAGCAGCTTAGTGGGAGGAGCAGATACGCAGTATTTT.

This clone was seen ten or more times. The chain joins TRBV4-1 to TRBJ1-4; the D is unclear. CDR1 is MGHRA and CDR2 is YSYEKL in the germline V gene. This CDR3 has 16 amino acids. The germline V and J ends were trimmed by 0 bases and 6 bases, with 14 bases remaining between them. In DNA, the CDR3 is TGCGCCAGCAGCCAAGAGGTGAGGGCAGGTTATGAAAAACTGTTTTTT. It translates to CASSQEVRAGYEKLFF.

V gene TRBV19 combines with J gene TRBJ1-1; 7 bases map to TRBD1. Germline V gives CDR1 LNHDA, CDR2 SQIVND (reference sequence). The CDR3 runs 15 residues. V lost 1 base and J lost 1; bases outside the gene matches: 3. For the CDR3, the DNA is TGTGCCAGTAGTATAGTAGGGGGCCCGAACACTGAAGCTTTCTTT. Translation gives CASSIVGGPNTEAFF.

The CDR3 reads CASNDRGRGQPQHF. The CDR3 nucleotides are TGTGCCAGCAACGACAGGGGGCGCGGACAGCCCCAGCATTTT. V and J are TRBV27 and TRBJ1-5, with 10 bases fitting TRBD1. This CDR3 region has 14 residues. V shed 7 bases, J shed 7 bases, and the junction held 7 bases outside the gene matches. CDR1 and CDR2 (germline): MNHEY, SMNVEV (reference sequence).

V is TRBV7-6 and J is TRBJ2-3, with 10 bases fitting TRBD2. V shed 1 base, J shed 2 bases, and the junction held 3 bases outside the gene matches. The germline gives CDR1 SGHVS, CDR2 FNYEAQ. The CDR3 runs 16 residues. CDR3 region: CASSLGGTSATDTQYF. As DNA, the CDR3 is TGTGCCAGCAGCTTAGGTGGGACTAGCGCCACAGATACGCAGTATTTT. Full variable domain (rest looked up from reference TRBV7-6 and TRBJ2-3): GAGVSQSPRYKVTKRGQDVALRCDPISGHVSLYWYRQALGQGPEFLTYFNYEAQQDKSGLPNDRFSAERPEGSISTLTIQRTEQRDSAMYRCASSLGGTSATDTQYFGPGTRLTVL.

The J gene is TRBJ2-1, the V gene TRBV2; D possibly corresponds to TRBD2 (6 bases). This CDR3 is built from 14 residues. The germline CDR1 and CDR2 sequences are SNHLY and FYNNEI. The V end lost 0 bases, the J end lost 4 bases, and 7 bases lay between the germline ends. Here the CDR3 DNA reads TGTGCCAGCAGTGAAGCGGGAGGTTACAATGAGCAGTTCTTC. Translation: CASSEAGGYNEQFF.

The V gene is TRBV27, the J gene TRBJ2-5, with 9 bases lining up with TRBD1. This CDR3 is 16 amino acids long. With V trimmed by 5 bases and J by 1 base, 8 bases remained unmatched. Germline V gene sequence: CDR1 MNHEY, CDR2 SMNVEV (reference sequence). Here the CDR3 DNA reads TGTGCCAGCAGTGATCGACAGGGGGTAGGCCAAGAGACCCAGTACTTC. Amino acids: CASSDRQGVGQETQYF.

The chain carries TRBV7-8 and TRBJ2-5; 8 bases match TRBD2. Germline CDR1 and CDR2: SGHVS and FQNEAQ. V was pared by 1 base and J by 10 bases, with 23 bases of the junction left unmatched. CDR3 length equals 19 residues. CDR3 in DNA: TGTGCCAGCAGCTTAGACCCCGGGGGGGGAGGGCAGGGCCAATACGGCCAGTACTTC. Amino acids: CASSLDPGGGGQGQYGQYF.

The chain recombines TRBV28 with TRBJ2-2; TRBD1 matches 7 bases. Germline V gene lookup returns CDR1 MDHEN and CDR2 SYDVKM. This CDR3 has 14 residues. CDR3 nucleotide sequence: TGTGCTTCGCACAGGGGAAGGGTGACCGGGGAGCTGTTTTTT. As protein: CASHRGRVTGELFF.

This chain joins TRBV18 and TRBJ2-2, with a tentative D call TRBD2 (5 bases). This CDR3 contains 18 residues. The V gene lost 1 base and the J gene lost 2 bases, with 17 bases spanning the gap. CDR1 KGHSH and CDR2 LQKENI come from the germline V gene. The CDR3 region is CASSPRGLASPNTGELFF. CDR3 nucleotide sequence: TGTGCCAGCTCACCACGAGGGTTAGCCTCCCCCAACACCGGGGAGCTGTTTTTT.

The rearrangement links TRBV2 to TRBJ1-5; D is perhaps TRBD1 (6 bases). V dropped 7 bases and J dropped 3 bases, with 10 bases sitting between them. The CDR3 has 13 amino acids. Germline lookup yields CDR1 SNHLY and CDR2 FYNNEI. The CDR3 protein is CASKQGFNQPQHF. The CDR3, as DNA: TGTGCCAGCAAACAGGGCTTCAATCAGCCCCAGCATTTT.

This chain links TRBV6-5 with TRBJ1-5; D not certain. Trimming took off 0 bases at V and 2 bases at J, with 11 bases between the two ends. The CDR3 sequence is 16 residues long. Germline V gives CDR1 MNHEY, CDR2 SVGAGI. CDR3 DNA sequence: TGTGCCAGCAGTTACTCGTGGGCATTGGGCAATCAGCCCCAGCATTTT. Encoded protein: CASSYSWALGNQPQHF.